Each of the 27 T cell receptor beta chains below was sequenced from the same sample in a study of spatial heterogeneity in lung cancer. TCRdb independently ran MiXCR on the 5' RACE reads; one entry per CDR3 protein. The table has 20,000 to 25,000 distinct CDR3 sequences, under 5.5% seen once. Time point given: sample taken at primary tumor resection. Which antigens these TCRs recognize remains unknown. The study's findings and limits: Counts of expanded intratumoral alpha and beta TCRs tracked tumor mutation counts.

The specimen was lung tumor tissue, collected at surgery. All receptors come from a male donor with early-stage non-small cell lung cancer.

The table lists this clonotype with many counts. The chain recombines TRBV4-1 with TRBJ1-3, with D unresolved. Per germline, CDR1 MGHRA and CDR2 YSYEKL. The CDR3 has 16 amino acids. V was trimmed by 1 base and J by 0 bases, leaving 10 bases between them. CDR3 nucleotides: TGCGCCAGCAGCCAAGCACTGATTATCTCTGGAAACACCATATATTTT. Translating gives CASSQALIISGNTIYF.

CDR3 region: CSVGTSKNIQYF. CDR3 in DNA: TGCAGCGTTGGGACTAGCAAAAACATTCAGTACTTC. The chain has TRBV29-1 and TRBJ2-4, with 7 bases aligning to TRBD2. This CDR3 is built from 12 residues. V lost 4 bases, J lost 3 bases, and 0 bases stayed unmatched. From germline, CDR1 is SQVTM and CDR2 ANQGSEA. Full variable domain (missing parts from reference TRBV29-1 and TRBJ2-4): SAVISQKPSRDICQRGTSLTIQCQVDSQVTMMFWYRQQPGQSLTLIATANQGSEATYESGFVIDKFPISRPNLTFSTLTVSNMSPEDSSIYLCSVGTSKNIQYFGAGTRLSVL.

This clonotype qualifies as medium-sized. The chain is built from TRBV28 and TRBJ2-5; 10 bases agree with TRBD1. CDR1 MDHEN and CDR2 SYDVKM come from the germline V gene. The CDR3 length is 14 residues. V gave up 6 bases and J gave up 7 bases; unmatched junction bases: 8. This CDR3 reads CASRRQGAHRTQYF. The CDR3 nucleotides are TGTGCCAGCAGGCGACAGGGGGCGCATAGGACCCAGTACTTC.

This clonotype was recorded at least ten times. V gene TRBV3-1 combines with J gene TRBJ2-3, with unresolved D. The germline CDR1 and CDR2 sequences are LGHDT and YNNKEL (reference sequence). This CDR3 contains 12 residues. The ends were cut back, 5 bases at V and 4 bases at J, with 7 bases in the middle. CDR3 coding DNA: TGTGCCAGCAGCTCGACATCAGATACGCAGTATTTT. Encoded protein: CASSSTSDTQYF.

The CDR3: CASSGNGLPPIHSYEQYF. The CDR3 DNA is TGTGCCAGCAGTGGCAACGGGCTCCCACCCATTCACTCCTACGAGCAGTACTTC. The gene calls are TRBV27 and TRBJ2-7, with unresolved D. The CDR3 length is 18 residues. The germline gives CDR1 MNHEY, CDR2 SMNVEV (reference sequence). V was trimmed by 5 bases and J by 0 bases, leaving 23 bases between them.

In its sample, this clonotype was seen many times. The chain combines TRBV24-1 with TRBJ2-2; D gene ambiguous. The CDR3 has 14 residues. Germline V gives CDR1 KGHDR, CDR2 SFDVKD. V lost 6 bases and J 6 bases, leaving 13 bases between the germline ends. The CDR3 protein is CATSHPVQAGELFF. CDR3 DNA: TGTGCCACCAGTCATCCAGTTCAGGCCGGGGAGCTGTTTTTT.

This sequence joins TRBV6-1 and TRBJ2-3; D unclear. The germline CDR1 and CDR2 sequences are MNHNS and SASEGT. The V gene lost 6 bases and the J gene lost 0 bases, with 7 bases spanning the gap. CDR3 length: 13 residues. The CDR3 here is CASRPHSTDTQYF. Here the CDR3 DNA reads TGTGCCAGCAGACCCCACAGCACAGATACGCAGTATTTT.

This clonotype was seen at least ten times. The chain employs TRBV7-8 and TRBJ1-5, with D perhaps TRBD1 (5 bases). The CDR3 runs 15 residues. Germline V lookup: CDR1 SGHVS, CDR2 FQNEAQ. V lost 2 bases to trimming and J lost 6 bases, with 14 bases between them. In DNA form, the CDR3 reads TGTGCCAGCAGCTTAATGTCCGGGGGTAGTCAGCCCCAGCATTTT. Translated, it gives CASSLMSGGSQPQHF.

This clonotype was recorded many times. The V and J genes are TRBV7-3 and TRBJ2-7; D remains unclear. CDR1 SGHTA and CDR2 FQGTGA come from the germline V gene. The CDR3 is made up of 14 amino acids. Trimming removed 5 bases from V and 3 bases from J, with 14 bases in between. DNA for the CDR3: TGTGCCAGCAGCCCCGGGTCCCCGTTCTACGAGCAGTACTTC. It specifies CASSPGSPFYEQYF.

This clonotype occurred many times. The chain links TRBV20-1 to TRBJ1-1; D gene ambiguous. The CDR3 is 12 residues long. V lost 3 bases and J lost 6, with 11 bases in between. CDR1 and CDR2 (germline): DFQATT, SNEGSKA (reference sequence). This chain's CDR3 is CSASKATPEAFF. The CDR3 nucleotides read TGCAGTGCTAGTAAGGCAACCCCTGAAGCTTTCTTT.

In its sample, this clonotype was seen many times. The chain has TRBV28 and TRBJ2-1; 9 positions match TRBD2. The CDR3 extends over 15 amino acids. The J segment lost 10 bases and the V segment lost 2 bases, leaving 9 bases of the junction unmatched. In germline, CDR1 is MDHEN, CDR2 SYDVKM. For the CDR3, the DNA is TGTGCCAGCAGTTTAGGGTGGATAGCGGGGGCCGAGCAGTTCTTC. Its protein is CASSLGWIAGAEQFF.

This clonotype was counted many times. The gene calls are TRBV5-1 and TRBJ2-2; 7 nucleotides line up with TRBD2. The V gene end was trimmed by 6 bases and the J gene end by 3 bases; junction bases not matched to a gene: 5. The CDR3 extends over 14 amino acids. Germline V gene lookup returns CDR1 SGHRS and CDR2 YFSETQ. The CDR3 sequence: CASKGRGDTGELFF. The CDR3, as DNA: TGCGCCAGCAAAGGGAGGGGCGACACCGGGGAGCTGTTTTTT.

This clonotype appeared many times. The genes are TRBV7-6 and TRBJ1-6, with D unclear. The length of the CDR3 is 13 residues. V was clipped by 4 bases and J by 4 bases, with 5 bases between them. Germline V gene sequence: CDR1 SGHVS, CDR2 FNYEAQ. CDR3 nucleotides: TGTGCCAGCAGCTCCCAGTATAATTCACCCCTCCACTTT. Protein sequence: CASSSQYNSPLHF.

The CDR3 sequence is CASSFEEGEQYF. CDR3 DNA sequence: TGTGCCAGCAGCTTTGAGGAAGGGGAGCAGTACTTC. The chain has TRBV11-3 and TRBJ2-7; no definite D call. Germline assignment: CDR1 SGHNT and CDR2 YENEEA. This CDR3 spans 12 amino acids. Trimming stripped 3 bases from V and 7 bases from J, with 10 bases between.

This clonotype was seen many times. The V call is TRBV20-1, the J call TRBJ2-2, with a tentative D call TRBD2 (6 bases). Deletions cut 3 bases from V and 4 bases from J, with 9 bases between. CDR1 is DFQATT, CDR2 SNEGSKA, per germline (reference sequence). This CDR3 has 13 amino acids. CDR3 nucleotides: TGCAGTGCTAGCGGGAGTAGCACCGGGGAGCTGTTTTTT. It translates to CSASGSSTGELFF.

Only a few counts were recorded for this clonotype. The chain combines TRBV25-1 with TRBJ2-6; D possibly uses TRBD1 or TRBD2 (6 bases each). There are 18 residues in the CDR3. Germline V CDR1 and CDR2: MGHDK, SYGVNS. V dropped 8 bases and J dropped 4 bases, with 24 bases sitting between them. CDR3 protein: CASGPVGGVIAGANVLTF. The CDR3 DNA reads as TGTGCCAGCGGCCCAGTGGGGGGCGTAATCGCGGGGGCCAACGTCCTGACTTTC.

This clonotype was seen repeatedly, ten times or more. The gene calls are TRBV28 and TRBJ2-7; D may be TRBD1 or TRBD2 (5 bases each). The CDR3 is 15 residues long. CDR1 is MDHEN and CDR2 is SYDVKM in the germline V gene. V was clipped by 2 bases and J by 1 base, with 12 bases between them. The CDR3 nucleotides are TGTGCCAGCAGTTTACTGGGGGTAGGGTCCTACGAGCAGTACTTC. It codes for CASSLLGVGSYEQYF. Variable domain in full (rest from reference TRBV28 and TRBJ2-7): DVKVTQSSRYLVKRTGEKVFLECVQDMDHENMFWYRQDPGLGLRLIYFSYDVKMKEKGDIPEGYSVSREKKERFSLILESASTNQTSMYLCASSLLGVGSYEQYFGPGTRLTVT.

The CDR3 DNA reads as TGCGCCAGCAGCCAAGGTTGGAGAACTAGCGGGAGTATCAACAATGAGCAGTTCTTC. Translated, it gives CASSQGWRTSGSINNEQFF. This sequence joins TRBV4-3 and TRBJ2-1; 11 nucleotides agree with TRBD2. The CDR3 has 19 amino acids. In germline, CDR1 is LGHNA, CDR2 YSLEER. V dropped 1 base and J dropped 5; count of bases not matched to a gene: 13.

This clonotype was seen at least ten times. The chain combines TRBV28 with TRBJ1-5; D gene ambiguous. Germline V gene data show CDR1 as MDHEN and CDR2 as SYDVKM. The CDR3 contains 14 residues. V was cut by 6 bases and J by 2 bases, with 11 bases left in between. This CDR3 is CASRPPGGNQPQHF. Here the CDR3 DNA reads TGTGCCAGCAGACCTCCTGGGGGCAATCAGCCCCAGCATTTT.

Ten or more counts support this clonotype. The chain has TRBV20-1 and TRBJ2-3, with 9 positions matching TRBD2. With V trimmed by 0 bases and J by 6 bases, 4 bases remained unmatched. The CDR3 spans 14 residues. Germline loops: CDR1 DFQATT, CDR2 SNEGSKA (reference sequence). The CDR3 sequence is CSARDPSGTDTQYF. CDR3 DNA: TGCAGTGCTAGAGACCCTAGCGGGACGGATACGCAGTATTTT.

This clonotype was recorded many times. The chain couples TRBV9 to TRBJ2-3; tentatively, D is TRBD2 (6 bases). This CDR3 comprises 15 residues. The germline V gene has CDR1 SGDLS and CDR2 YYNGEE. Trimming pared 4 bases from V and 3 bases from J, leaving 15 bases between. The CDR3 spells CASSLSSELTDTQYF. DNA for the CDR3: TGTGCCAGCAGCCTATCTAGCGAATTGACAGATACGCAGTATTTT.

Of note for this clonotype: This clone may be a read error of a much larger clone one base away. V is TRBV18 and J is TRBJ2-7; 8 bases map to TRBD2. The CDR3 loop spans 17 amino acids. Germline V gene data show CDR1 as KGHSH and CDR2 as LQKENI. The CDR3 spells CANSPPIAGGSSYEQYF. CDR3 nucleotides: TGTGCCAACTCACCGCCTATCGCGGGAGGTTCCTCCTACGAGCAGTACTTC.

This clonotype has more than one count but fewer than ten. Since a much larger clone is just one base distant, this may be a read error. In this CDR3 the conserved last residue, phenylalanine or tryptophan, is missing, so a read error is likely. The DNA is omitted, as the CDR3 cannot be located on it reliably, and the CDR3 follows TCRdb's listing. The rearrangement links TRBV7-2 to TRBJ2-3; the listed D gene, TRBD2, was not tested against the DNA. Per germline, CDR1 SGHTA and CDR2 FQGNSA. The CDR3 length equals 12 residues, ends included. The CDR3 loop reads CASSFSRGIKYI.

There are many counts of this clonotype. The chain has TRBV4-3 and TRBJ2-7; D is uncertain. The CDR3 loop spans 15 amino acids. CDR1 and CDR2 (germline): LGHNA, YSLEER. The V end lost 1 base, the J end lost 3 bases, and 13 bases lay between the germline ends. The CDR3 spells CASSQGIGRSYEQYF. CDR3 in DNA: TGCGCCAGCAGCCAAGGAATCGGGCGCAGCTACGAGCAGTACTTC.

This clonotype has at least ten counts. DNA for the CDR3: TGTGCCAGCAGCCCGGGGGGACAGAACACTGAAGCTTTCTTT. Translated, it gives CASSPGGQNTEAFF. The chain is built from TRBV11-3 and TRBJ1-1; D may be TRBD1 (6 bases). This CDR3 spans 14 amino acids. The V end was cut by 5 bases, the J end by 1 base, with 11 bases between. CDR1 SGHNT and CDR2 YENEEA come from the germline V gene.

The chain is built from TRBV29-1 and TRBJ1-4, with 8 bases identical to TRBD1. The CDR3 consists of 14 residues. With 0 bases clipped from V and 8 bases from J, the junction kept 5 bases outside the gene matches. CDR1 and CDR2 (germline): SQVTM, ANQGSEA. The DNA of the CDR3 is TGCAGCGTTGAAGATGTAACAGGGGGAGAAAAACTGTTTTTT. Translation: CSVEDVTGGEKLFF.

This clonotype was detected a few times. The V call is TRBV7-9, the J call TRBJ2-5, with 7 bases fitting TRBD1. There are 11 residues in the CDR3. Trimming took 11 bases from V and 4 from J; bases not matched to a gene: 4. Germline CDR1 reads SEHNR; CDR2 reads FQNEAQ (reference sequence). CDR3 amino acids: CAGDRAETQYF. CDR3 DNA: TGTGCCGGAGACAGGGCAGAGACCCAGTACTTC.